Below, one TCR beta chain is given with its context. No antigen is known for it. The sample is drawn from a study of T-cell memory formation after mild COVID-19. Study overall: Largely, the TCR clusters proved donor specific.

With constant-segment primers, 5'RACE yielded cDNA libraries of TCR alpha and TCR beta that carried sample barcodes and UMIs. TCRdb called the 5' RACE reads again in MiXCR, with one record for every CDR3 protein. The table includes just under 550,000 distinct CDR3 sequences, around 20% detected once. Overall study findings and caveats: Later expanders leaned toward CD4+, whereas clones contracting from day 15 to 85 were balanced CD4/CD8. CD4+ contracting clones lay mainly in CM and EM, CD8+ ones in EMRA.

The clonotype comes from an adult woman who had mild COVID-19 (a few samples of this study predate the infection). Cell type and time point are not known. Sequencing input: PBMCs or a T cell subset sorted from them (not recorded which).

CDR3 nucleotide sequence: TGTGCCAGCAGTTACCCCCCCCTTGGGGGGGCTTCCTACGAGCAGTACTTC. Protein: CASSYPPLGGASYEQYF. V is TRBV6-6 and J is TRBJ2-7; possible D gene TRBD2, 7 bases. V was cut by 2 bases and J by 1 base, with 18 bases left in between. CDR3 length equals 17 residues. Germline V gives CDR1 MNHNY, CDR2 SVGAGI (reference sequence).